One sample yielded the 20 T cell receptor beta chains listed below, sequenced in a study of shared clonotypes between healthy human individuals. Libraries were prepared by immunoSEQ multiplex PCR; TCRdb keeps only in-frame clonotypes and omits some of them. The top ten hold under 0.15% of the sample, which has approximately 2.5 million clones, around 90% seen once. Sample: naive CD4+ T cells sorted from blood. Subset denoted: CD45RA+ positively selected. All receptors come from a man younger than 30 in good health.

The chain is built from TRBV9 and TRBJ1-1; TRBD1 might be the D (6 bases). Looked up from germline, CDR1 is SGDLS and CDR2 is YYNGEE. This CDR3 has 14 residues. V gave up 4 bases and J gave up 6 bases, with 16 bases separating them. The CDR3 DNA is TGTGCCAGCAGCTTAGGACAGAGTATTTCTGAAGCTTTCTTT. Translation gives CASSLGQSISEAFF.

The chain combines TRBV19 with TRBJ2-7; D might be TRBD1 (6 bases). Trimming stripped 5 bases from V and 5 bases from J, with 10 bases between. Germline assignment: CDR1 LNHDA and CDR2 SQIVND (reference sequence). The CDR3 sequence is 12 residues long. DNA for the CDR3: TGTGCCAGTAGTCACAGGGTCGACGAGCAGTACTTC. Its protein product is CASSHRVDEQYF.

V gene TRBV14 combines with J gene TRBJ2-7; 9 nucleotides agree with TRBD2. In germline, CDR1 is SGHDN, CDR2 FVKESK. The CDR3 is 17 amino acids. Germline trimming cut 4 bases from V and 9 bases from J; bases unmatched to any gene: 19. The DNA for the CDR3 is TGTGCCAGCAGCCCTCGGTCGCGGGAGGGCCCGCGATTAGGGCAGTACTTC. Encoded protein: CASSPRSREGPRLGQYF.

The CDR3 protein is CASSSTGKANEKLFF. CDR3 coding DNA: TGTGCCAGTAGTTCTACAGGGAAGGCTAATGAAAAACTGTTTTTT. V usage is TRBV19 and J usage is TRBJ1-4, with TRBD1 as a possible D gene (6 bases). Germline V gene sequence: CDR1 LNHDA, CDR2 SQIVND (reference sequence). The germline V and J ends were trimmed by 5 bases and 3 bases, with 13 bases remaining between them. This CDR3 comprises 15 residues.

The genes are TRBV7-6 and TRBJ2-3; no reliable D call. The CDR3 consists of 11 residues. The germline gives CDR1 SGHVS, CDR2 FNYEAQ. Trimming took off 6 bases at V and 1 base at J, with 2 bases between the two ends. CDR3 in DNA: TGTGCCAGCAGTCGCACAGATACGCAGTATTTT. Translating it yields CASSRTDTQYF. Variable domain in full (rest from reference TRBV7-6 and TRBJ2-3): GAGVSQSPRYKVTKRGQDVALRCDPISGHVSLYWYRQALGQGPEFLTYFNYEAQQDKSGLPNDRFSAERPEGSISTLTIQRTEQRDSAMYRCASSRTDTQYFGPGTRLTVL.

CDR3 DNA: TGTGCCAGCAGCTTAGCGATTGCGACAGGGATAGAGACCCAGTACTTC. This gives the protein CASSLAIATGIETQYF. This chain joins TRBV7-9 and TRBJ2-5; 7 positions agree with TRBD1. CDR1 is SEHNR and CDR2 is FQNEAQ in the germline V gene (reference sequence). V was pared by 0 bases and J by 4 bases, with 8 bases of the junction left unmatched. The CDR3 length is 16 residues.

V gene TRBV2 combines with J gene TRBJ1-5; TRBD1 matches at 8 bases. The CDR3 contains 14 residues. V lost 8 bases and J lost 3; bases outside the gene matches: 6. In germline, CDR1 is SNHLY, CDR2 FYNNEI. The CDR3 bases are TGTGCCAGCGGCGGACAGGGCACCAATCAGCCCCAGCATTTT. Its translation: CASGGQGTNQPQHF.

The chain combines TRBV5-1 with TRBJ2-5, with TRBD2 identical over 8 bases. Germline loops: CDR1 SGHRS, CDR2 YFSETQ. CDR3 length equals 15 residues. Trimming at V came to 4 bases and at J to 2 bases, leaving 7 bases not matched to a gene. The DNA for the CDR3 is TGCGCCAGCAGCCCAAGCGGGAGTTCGCAAGAGACCCAGTACTTC. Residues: CASSPSGSSQETQYF.

CDR3: CASSLGRYNSPLHF. The CDR3 bases are TGTGCCAGCAGCTTAGGGCGGTATAATTCACCCCTCCACTTT. This chain connects TRBV7-2 to TRBJ1-6, with D hard to call. Looked up from germline, CDR1 is SGHTA and CDR2 is FQGNSA. V lost 1 base to trimming and J lost 4 bases, with 5 bases between them. CDR3 length: 14 amino acids.

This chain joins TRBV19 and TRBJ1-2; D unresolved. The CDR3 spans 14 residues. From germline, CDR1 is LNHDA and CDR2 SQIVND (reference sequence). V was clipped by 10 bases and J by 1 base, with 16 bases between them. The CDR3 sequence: CATSYGSFNYGYTF. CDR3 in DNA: TGTGCCACATCGTACGGTTCCTTTAACTATGGCTACACCTTC. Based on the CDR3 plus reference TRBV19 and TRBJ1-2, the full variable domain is DGGITQSPKYLFRKEGQNVTLSCEQNLNHDAMYWYRQDPGQGLRLIYYSQIVNDFQKGDIAEGYSVSREKKESFPLTVTSAQKNPTAFYLCATSYGSFNYGYTFGSGTRLTVV.

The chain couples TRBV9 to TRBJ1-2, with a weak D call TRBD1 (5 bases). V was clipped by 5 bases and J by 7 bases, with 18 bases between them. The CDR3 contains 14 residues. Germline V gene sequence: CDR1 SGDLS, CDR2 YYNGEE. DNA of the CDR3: TGTGCCAGCAGTTGGGACGCCCAATCCGGTGGCTACACCTTC. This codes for CASSWDAQSGGYTF.

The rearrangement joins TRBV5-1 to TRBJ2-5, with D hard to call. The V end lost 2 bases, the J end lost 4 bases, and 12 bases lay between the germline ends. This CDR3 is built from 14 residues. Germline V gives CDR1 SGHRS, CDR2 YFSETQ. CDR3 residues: CASSFLTGAETQYF. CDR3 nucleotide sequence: TGCGCCAGCAGCTTCCTGACCGGCGCAGAGACCCAGTACTTC.

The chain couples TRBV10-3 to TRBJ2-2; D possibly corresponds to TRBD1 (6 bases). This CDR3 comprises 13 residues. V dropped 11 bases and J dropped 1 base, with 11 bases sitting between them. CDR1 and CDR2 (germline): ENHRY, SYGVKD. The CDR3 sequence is CASHRENTGELFF. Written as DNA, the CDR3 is TGTGCCTCCCACAGGGAGAACACCGGGGAGCTGTTTTTT.

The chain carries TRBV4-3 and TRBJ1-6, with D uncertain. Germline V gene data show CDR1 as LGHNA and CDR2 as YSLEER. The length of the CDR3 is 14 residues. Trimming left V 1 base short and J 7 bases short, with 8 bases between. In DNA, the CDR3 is TGCGCCAGCAGCCAAGGTGCATCGAATTCACCCCTCCACTTT. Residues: CASSQGASNSPLHF.

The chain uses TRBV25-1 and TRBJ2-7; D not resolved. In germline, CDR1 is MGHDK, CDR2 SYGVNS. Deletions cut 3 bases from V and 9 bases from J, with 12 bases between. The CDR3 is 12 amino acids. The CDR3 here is CASSDGLPGQYF. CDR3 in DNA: TGTGCCAGCAGTGATGGCCTCCCTGGGCAGTACTTC.

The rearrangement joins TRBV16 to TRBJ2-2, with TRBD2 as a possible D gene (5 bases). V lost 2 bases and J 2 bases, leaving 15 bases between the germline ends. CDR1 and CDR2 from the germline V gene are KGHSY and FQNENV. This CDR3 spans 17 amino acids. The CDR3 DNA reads TGTGCCAGCAGCCAACACGAGAGGGCCCCTAACACCGGGGAGCTGTTTTTT. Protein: CASSQHERAPNTGELFF.

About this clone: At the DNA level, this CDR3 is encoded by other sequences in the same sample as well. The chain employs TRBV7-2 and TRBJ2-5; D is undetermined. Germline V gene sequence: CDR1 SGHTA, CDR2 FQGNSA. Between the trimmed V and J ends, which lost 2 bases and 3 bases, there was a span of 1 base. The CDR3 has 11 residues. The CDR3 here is CASSLKETQYF. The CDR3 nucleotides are TGTGCCAGCAGCTTAAAAGAGACCCAGTACTTC.

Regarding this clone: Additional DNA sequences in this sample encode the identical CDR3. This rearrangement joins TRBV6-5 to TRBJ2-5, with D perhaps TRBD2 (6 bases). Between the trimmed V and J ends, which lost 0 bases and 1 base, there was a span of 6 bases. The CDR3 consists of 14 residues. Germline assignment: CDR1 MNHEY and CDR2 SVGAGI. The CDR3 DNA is TGTGCCAGCAGTTACTCCGGGGGCCAAGAGACCCAGTACTTC. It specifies CASSYSGGQETQYF.

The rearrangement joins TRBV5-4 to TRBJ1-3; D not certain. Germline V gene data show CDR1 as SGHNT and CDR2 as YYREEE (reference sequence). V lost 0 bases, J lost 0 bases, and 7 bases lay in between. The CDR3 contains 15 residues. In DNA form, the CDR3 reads TGTGCCAGCAGCTTGGACCCGAGCTCTGGAAACACCATATATTTT. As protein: CASSLDPSSGNTIYF.

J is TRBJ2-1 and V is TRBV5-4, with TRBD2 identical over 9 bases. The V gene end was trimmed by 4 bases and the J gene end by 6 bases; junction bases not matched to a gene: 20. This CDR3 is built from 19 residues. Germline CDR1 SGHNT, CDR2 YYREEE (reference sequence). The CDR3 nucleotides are TGTGCCAGCAGCCCGCCCCCCACTAGCGGGCGGGGAGGCGTCAATGAGCAGTTCTTC. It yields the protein CASSPPPTSGRGGVNEQFF.